A selection of T cell receptor beta chains follows, all from one sample in a study of T-cell reconstitution after alpha-beta-depleted transplantation in children. TCRdb reprocessed the PCR reads with MiXCR, giving one entry per CDR3 protein. The table includes 600,000 to 700,000 distinct CDR3 sequences, approximately 17% detected once. The sample in question was PBMCs from the stem cell graft donor, obtained from the stem cell graft. All receptors derive from a human donor who donated a stem cell graft to a child with acute myeloid leukemia. CDR3s include the opening cysteine and the closing phenylalanine or tryptophan. Fields, in order: clone size, J gene, D gene, V gene, CDR3 protein, CDR3 DNA. A D gene is named only where the DNA matches it firmly. A row's size may be missing; if present it is once, few, many or a size class.

abundance: many
j_gene: TRBJ2-1
d_gene: .
v_gene: TRBV5-1
CDR3aa: CASSPQGSSYNEQFF
CDR3nt: TGCGCCAGCAGCCCACAGGGAAGCTCCTACAATGAGCAGTTCTTC

abundance: many
j_gene: TRBJ2-1
d_gene: .
v_gene: TRBV7-2
CDR3aa: CASSPEGEQFF
CDR3nt: TGTGCCAGCAGCCCAGAGGGGGAGCAGTTCTTC

abundance: many
j_gene: TRBJ2-5
d_gene: TRBD2
v_gene: TRBV20-1
CDR3aa: CSAVTSGVIETQYF
CDR3nt: TGCAGTGCTGTAACTAGCGGGGTGATAGAGACCCAGTACTTC

abundance: few
j_gene: TRBJ1-4
d_gene: .
v_gene: TRBV12-3/TRBV12-4
CDR3aa: CASSLALAGASTNEKLFF
CDR3nt: TGTGCCAGCAGTTTAGCGCTGGCAGGGGCGAGTACTAATGAAAAACTGTTTTTT

abundance: .
j_gene: TRBJ1-4
d_gene: .
v_gene: TRBV7-6
CDR3aa: CASSRRTAANEKLFF
CDR3nt: TGTGCCAGCAGCCGCAGGACAGCCGCTAATGAAAAACTGTTTTTT

abundance: many
j_gene: TRBJ2-1
d_gene: .
v_gene: TRBV5-8
CDR3aa: CASSLELVGQFF
CDR3nt: TGTGCCAGCAGCTTGGAATTGGTGGGGCAGTTCTTC

abundance: .
j_gene: TRBJ2-5
d_gene: TRBD1
v_gene: TRBV28
CDR3aa: CASSLRYRGRETQYF
CDR3nt: TGTGCCAGCAGTTTGCGCTACAGGGGGAGGGAGACCCAGTACTTC

abundance: many
j_gene: TRBJ1-1
d_gene: .
v_gene: TRBV20-1
CDR3aa: CSAFDSQHPSNTEAFF
CDR3nt: TGCAGCGCTTTCGACAGCCAACACCCCTCGAACACTGAAGCTTTCTTT

abundance: few
j_gene: TRBJ2-6
d_gene: TRBD1
v_gene: TRBV5-1
CDR3aa: CASSFWTGFSPSGANVLTF
CDR3nt: TGCGCCAGCAGCTTCTGGACAGGTTTTTCACCTTCTGGGGCCAACGTCCTGACTTTC

abundance: .
j_gene: TRBJ2-3
d_gene: TRBD2
v_gene: TRBV15
CDR3aa: CATSRDEAGSTDTQYF
CDR3nt: TGTGCCACCAGCAGAGATGAAGCGGGGAGCACAGATACGCAGTATTTT

abundance: many
j_gene: TRBJ1-5
d_gene: .
v_gene: TRBV5-1
CDR3aa: CASSLLGDQPQHF
CDR3nt: TGCGCCAGCAGCTTGTTAGGGGATCAGCCCCAGCATTTT

abundance: once
j_gene: TRBJ2-5
d_gene: .
v_gene: TRBV12-3/TRBV12-4
CDR3aa: CASSFRQDLGYQETQYF
CDR3nt: TGTGCCAGCAGTTTTCGACAGGATTTAGGGTACCAAGAGACCCAGTACTTC

abundance: few
j_gene: TRBJ1-2
d_gene: .
v_gene: TRBV5-1
CDR3aa: CASSLGAQIVNYGYTF
CDR3nt: TGCGCCAGCAGCTTGGGGGCGCAGATTGTCAACTATGGCTACACCTTC

abundance: few
j_gene: TRBJ1-6
d_gene: .
v_gene: TRBV12-3/TRBV12-4
CDR3aa: CASSRGGSVSPLHF
CDR3nt: TGTGCCAGCTCACGGGGAGGAAGCGTTTCACCCCTCCACTTT

abundance: few
j_gene: TRBJ2-7
d_gene: TRBD1
v_gene: TRBV23-1
CDR3aa: CGMRPGTGVPYEQYF
CDR3nt: TGCGGGATGAGACCCGGGACAGGGGTTCCCTACGAGCAGTACTTC

abundance: .
j_gene: TRBJ2-1
d_gene: TRBD2
v_gene: TRBV7-9
CDR3aa: CASSFSAGGPRYNEQFF
CDR3nt: TGTGCCAGCAGCTTTTCCGCGGGGGGGCCGAGGTACAATGAGCAGTTCTTC

abundance: .
j_gene: TRBJ1-5
d_gene: .
v_gene: TRBV15
CDR3aa: CATSPWRAGESQPQHF
CDR3nt: TGTGCCACCAGCCCTTGGAGGGCAGGGGAAAGTCAGCCCCAGCATTTT

abundance: many
j_gene: TRBJ2-5
d_gene: .
v_gene: TRBV29-1
CDR3aa: CSAPFVGETQYF
CDR3nt: TGCAGCGCCCCCTTCGTCGGGGAGACCCAGTACTTC

abundance: many
j_gene: TRBJ2-3
d_gene: .
v_gene: TRBV9
CDR3aa: CASSVPGMGWADTQYF
CDR3nt: TGTGCCAGCAGCGTACCGGGCATGGGTTGGGCAGATACGCAGTATTTT

abundance: .
j_gene: TRBJ2-3
d_gene: .
v_gene: TRBV6-1
CDR3aa: CASTQGLFGTDTQYF
CDR3nt: TGTGCCAGCACCCAAGGACTATTTGGCACAGATACGCAGTATTTT

abundance: many
j_gene: TRBJ2-1
d_gene: .
v_gene: TRBV27
CDR3aa: CASWRSSGGNNEQFF
CDR3nt: TGTGCCAGCTGGCGGTCCAGCGGTGGTAACAATGAGCAGTTCTTC

abundance: few
j_gene: TRBJ2-5
d_gene: .
v_gene: TRBV28
CDR3aa: CASSPAPLQETQYF
CDR3nt: TGTGCCAGCAGTCCAGCCCCGCTCCAAGAGACCCAGTACTTC

abundance: many
j_gene: TRBJ2-7
d_gene: TRBD1
v_gene: TRBV12-3/TRBV12-4
CDR3aa: CASSFSAGGVYEQYF
CDR3nt: TGTGCCAGCAGTTTCTCAGCAGGGGGCGTCTACGAGCAGTACTTC

abundance: .
j_gene: TRBJ2-2
d_gene: TRBD1
v_gene: TRBV7-2
CDR3aa: CASSTPTGQATGELFF
CDR3nt: TGTGCCAGCAGCACCCCGACAGGGCAAGCCACCGGGGAGCTGTTTTTT

abundance: .
j_gene: TRBJ2-1
d_gene: .
v_gene: TRBV4-1
CDR3aa: CASSLLSSSYNEQFF
CDR3nt: TGCGCCAGCAGCCTCTTGTCTAGCTCCTACAATGAGCAGTTCTTC

abundance: few
j_gene: TRBJ1-1
d_gene: .
v_gene: TRBV11-2
CDR3aa: CASSLEAMGRAFF
CDR3nt: TGTGCCAGCAGCTTAGAGGCCATGGGGCGAGCTTTCTTT

abundance: many
j_gene: TRBJ2-5
d_gene: TRBD2
v_gene: TRBV5-1
CDR3aa: CASSFGLAETQYF
CDR3nt: TGCGCCAGCAGCTTTGGACTAGCCGAGACCCAGTACTTC

abundance: many
j_gene: TRBJ1-4
d_gene: TRBD1
v_gene: TRBV20-1
CDR3aa: CSAAGQGGEKLFF
CDR3nt: TGCAGTGCTGCGGGACAGGGAGGCGAAAAACTGTTTTTT

abundance: many
j_gene: TRBJ1-2
d_gene: .
v_gene: TRBV29-1
CDR3aa: CSVEDMRGGGYTF
CDR3nt: TGCAGCGTTGAAGATATGAGGGGAGGTGGCTACACCTTC

abundance: many
j_gene: TRBJ2-5
d_gene: .
v_gene: TRBV19
CDR3aa: CASSTRLVPQETQYF
CDR3nt: TGTGCCAGTAGTACTCGACTTGTCCCCCAAGAGACCCAGTACTTC

abundance: .
j_gene: TRBJ2-3
d_gene: .
v_gene: TRBV12-3/TRBV12-4
CDR3aa: CASSFTGGSTDTQYF
CDR3nt: TGTGCCAGCAGTTTTACAGGCGGGAGCACAGATACGCAGTATTTT

abundance: many
j_gene: TRBJ2-5
d_gene: .
v_gene: TRBV7-2
CDR3aa: CASSLGSGFQETQYF
CDR3nt: TGTGCCAGCAGCTTAGGGTCAGGATTTCAAGAGACCCAGTACTTC

abundance: .
j_gene: TRBJ2-3
d_gene: .
v_gene: TRBV5-6
CDR3aa: CASSPGTPRSTDTQYF
CDR3nt: TGTGCCAGCAGCCCAGGGACTCCACGGAGCACAGATACGCAGTATTTT

abundance: many
j_gene: TRBJ1-1
d_gene: TRBD1
v_gene: TRBV20-1
CDR3aa: CSARHGQGNTEAFF
CDR3nt: TGCAGTGCTAGGCACGGACAGGGGAACACTGAAGCTTTCTTT

abundance: many
j_gene: TRBJ2-3
d_gene: .
v_gene: TRBV27
CDR3aa: CASRGDGHPDTQYF
CDR3nt: TGTGCCAGCCGAGGGGACGGGCACCCAGATACGCAGTATTTT

abundance: many
j_gene: TRBJ1-2
d_gene: TRBD1
v_gene: TRBV29-1
CDR3aa: CSVGTGSLGYTF
CDR3nt: TGCAGCGTTGGGACAGGCTCGCTTGGCTACACCTTC

abundance: .
j_gene: TRBJ1-4
d_gene: .
v_gene: TRBV5-1
CDR3aa: CASSWEWETNEKLFF
CDR3nt: TGCGCCAGCAGCTGGGAGTGGGAAACTAATGAAAAACTGTTTTTT

abundance: many
j_gene: TRBJ2-1
d_gene: .
v_gene: TRBV7-2
CDR3aa: CASSLEVLASNEQFF
CDR3nt: TGTGCCAGCAGCTTAGAGGTGCTAGCGTCTAATGAGCAGTTCTTC

abundance: few
j_gene: TRBJ2-2
d_gene: .
v_gene: TRBV20-1
CDR3aa: CSARDQRDGGTGELFF
CDR3nt: TGCAGTGCTAGAGATCAAAGGGATGGAGGTACCGGGGAGCTGTTTTTT

abundance: .
j_gene: TRBJ1-4
d_gene: .
v_gene: TRBV6-1
CDR3aa: CASSPLGGRYNEKLFF
CDR3nt: TGTGCCAGCAGCCCCCTGGGGGGCCGCTACAATGAAAAACTGTTTTTT

abundance: few
j_gene: TRBJ2-3
d_gene: TRBD2
v_gene: TRBV4-3
CDR3aa: CASSQGLAGSLTDTQYF
CDR3nt: TGCGCCAGCAGCCAGGGACTAGCGGGGTCCCTCACAGATACGCAGTATTTT

abundance: many
j_gene: TRBJ2-2
d_gene: TRBD1
v_gene: TRBV7-6
CDR3aa: CASSFAPQGALAGGELFF
CDR3nt: TGTGCCAGCAGCTTCGCGCCCCAGGGGGCCCTCGCCGGCGGGGAGCTGTTTTTT

abundance: many
j_gene: TRBJ2-3
d_gene: .
v_gene: TRBV6-5
CDR3aa: CASSYSSSFTDTQYF
CDR3nt: TGTGCCAGCAGTTACTCGAGTAGCTTCACAGATACGCAGTATTTT

abundance: .
j_gene: TRBJ2-6
d_gene: .
v_gene: TRBV28
CDR3aa: CASSSGGPGGANVLTF
CDR3nt: TGTGCCAGCAGTTCAGGAGGTCCTGGTGGGGCCAACGTCCTGACTTTC

abundance: .
j_gene: TRBJ2-2
d_gene: .
v_gene: TRBV7-7
CDR3aa: CASSSSPPENTGELFF
CDR3nt: TGTGCCAGCAGCTCTTCCCCGCCAGAGAACACCGGGGAGCTGTTTTTT

abundance: .
j_gene: TRBJ1-3
d_gene: TRBD1
v_gene: TRBV18
CDR3aa: CASSRKTGDAGNTIYF
CDR3nt: TGTGCCAGCTCACGAAAGACAGGGGACGCTGGAAACACCATATATTTT

abundance: .
j_gene: TRBJ1-1
d_gene: .
v_gene: TRBV19
CDR3aa: CASMRGGIGLVTEAFF
CDR3nt: TGTGCCAGTATGAGGGGGGGAATCGGGCTAGTCACTGAAGCTTTCTTT

abundance: few
j_gene: TRBJ2-5
d_gene: .
v_gene: TRBV20-1
CDR3aa: CSARALGSVQETQYF
CDR3nt: TGCAGTGCTAGAGCCCTCGGCAGTGTCCAAGAGACCCAGTACTTC

abundance: .
j_gene: TRBJ2-4
d_gene: TRBD1
v_gene: TRBV20-1
CDR3aa: CSASRTGMSIQYF
CDR3nt: TGCAGTGCTTCACGGACAGGGATGAGCATTCAGTACTTC